This T cell receptor (beta chain) was observed in a study of CD8+ T cells in alopecia areata. As for the study in general: For the treated group, dosing was oral tofacitinib at 5 to 10 mg twice daily. The study, taken as a whole, reports: Alphabeta T cells residing in normal skin are also sequenced in scalp samples.

The sequencing template was cDNA reverse transcribed from extracted RNA. Generated by immunoSEQ multiplex PCR, the TCRdb table keeps only in-frame clones and is missing some. The table includes approximately 57,000 clones, 90% to 97% detected once. Lesional scalp tissue (obtained by punch biopsy) and peripheral blood were collected from alopecia areata patients. From PBMCs, CD4+ and CD8+ T cells were sorted. On this clone itself: Its matching antigen is unknown.

Looked up from germline, CDR1 is LGHNA and CDR2 is YSLEER. The CDR3 contains 16 residues. After removal of 0 bases from V and 5 bases from J, the junction contained 8 bases not matched to a gene. This TCR was sampled from a human donor with alopecia areata. The sample consisted of CD8+ T cells sorted from blood, taken at week 0. J is TRBJ2-5 and V is TRBV4-3, with 8 bases identical to TRBD2. The CDR3 region has the DNA TGCGCCAGCAGCCAAGATTGGCCGGGGGGGCCGGAGACCCAGTACTTC. Protein: CASSQDWPGGPETQYF.